This T cell receptor (beta chain) was sequenced for a study of blood T cell repertoires in COVID-19 (dated by TCRdb to 2018 to 2021). At the level of the whole study: Samples from collaborators originated in the United States, Italy and Spain and spanned both the acute and convalescent phases of COVID-19. The material from the prospective study consisted of cDNA or gDNA derived from T cells, B-cell-depleted T cells, or PBMCs. The dataset comprised deeply sampled blood TCRbeta repertoires from subjects exposed to, actively infected with, or recovered from COVID-19. The repertoires were released in a freely available public database intended as a resource for research on the immune response to SARS-CoV-2. The samples were drawn from the first 160 participants of the ongoing ImmuneRACE study and from more than 1,000 subjects provided by 6 global collaborators. Nearly every sample came with metadata listing a de-identified subject ID, COVID-19 status, age in years and sex. Where available, HLA class I and class II types were obtained from metadata supplied by the sample provider rather than from assay-based typing. General study outcomes and caveats: The amount of clinical and demographic metadata varied by source and participant and was provided uncurated.

Enrolling through a virtual design, the prospective study's participants ranged in age from about 18 to 89 years and lived across 24 United States geographic areas. In the prospective study, participants were assigned to cohorts based on the clinical history participants reported in a screening survey and a study questionnaire. In the prospective study, mobile phlebotomists collected whole blood, serum and a nasopharyngeal or oropharyngeal swab from each participant. Additional blood draws and questionnaires over an approximately two-month period could optionally be provided by prospective study participants. Before DNA extraction, prospective study blood samples were shipped either frozen or at room temperature. TCRbeta CDR3 regions were amplified from genomic DNA using the immunoSEQ Assay, a bias-controlled multiplex PCR. The study's own analysis went as follows. The number of nucleated cells in each sample was estimated by amplification of reference gene primers within the assay. To quantify the absolute abundance of each unique TCRbeta CDR3 rearrangement, sequence reads were collapsed and filtered. Productive Simpson clonality was computed per sample as the square root of Simpson's diversity index over productive rearrangements. TCRdb took this table from immuneACCESS and kept in-frame rearrangements with V and J called. Such tables lack part of the clones; where checked against another copy, unresolved V genes explain under half of the gap, and the rest is unexplained. V and J calls and clone size are copied from that table; D and trimming were computed from the DNA. This sample is represented by fewer than 250,000 clones; under 90% of them were singletons. The ten largest account for 8.9% of the sample.

The germline V gene sets CDR1 to LGHNA and CDR2 to YNFKEQ. Trimming removed 3 bases from V and 8 bases from J; the gene matches leave 6 bases unexplained. Counted from cysteine to phenylalanine, this CDR3 has 14 amino acids. The entry retains the CDR3 DNA only, 42 bases that are in frame from base 1. Note on this clone: Its antigen remains unidentified. No much larger clone is present one base from it, and per-base qualities are unavailable.

The rearrangement combines TRBV4-2 with TRBJ1-4, and TRBD1 matches 7 of the central bases. The receptor was derived from a woman aged 45-59 years with acute COVID-19. Sequenced: PBMCs or T cells enriched from blood (not recorded which). The DNA reads as follows: TGTGCCAGCAGCCAGTCCACAGGGGCGGAAAAACTGTTTTTT. This gives the protein CASSQSTGAEKLFF.